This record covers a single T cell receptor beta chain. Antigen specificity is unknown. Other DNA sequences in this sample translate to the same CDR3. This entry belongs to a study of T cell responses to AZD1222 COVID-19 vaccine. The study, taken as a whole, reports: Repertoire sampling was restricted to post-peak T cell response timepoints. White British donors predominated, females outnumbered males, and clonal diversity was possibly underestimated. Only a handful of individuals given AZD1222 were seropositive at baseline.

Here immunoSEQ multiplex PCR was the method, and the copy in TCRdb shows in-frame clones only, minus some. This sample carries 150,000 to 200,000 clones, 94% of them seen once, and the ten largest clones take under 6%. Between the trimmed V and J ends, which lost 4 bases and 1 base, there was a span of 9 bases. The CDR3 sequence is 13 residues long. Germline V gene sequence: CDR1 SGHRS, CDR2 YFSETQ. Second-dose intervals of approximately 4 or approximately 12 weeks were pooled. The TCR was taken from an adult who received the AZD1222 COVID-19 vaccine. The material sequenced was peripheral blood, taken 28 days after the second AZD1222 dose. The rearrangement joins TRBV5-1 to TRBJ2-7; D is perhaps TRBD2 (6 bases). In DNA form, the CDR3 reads TGCGCCAGCAGCCGGGACTTTTCCTACGAGCAGTACTTC. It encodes CASSRDFSYEQYF. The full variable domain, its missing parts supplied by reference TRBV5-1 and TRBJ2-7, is KAGVTQTPRYLIKTRGQQVTLSCSPISGHRSVSWYQQTPGQGLQFLFEYFSETQRNKGNFPGRFSGRQFSNSRSEMNVSTLELGDSALYLCASSRDFSYEQYFGPGTRLTVT.